This TCR beta chain was documented in a study of cytomegalovirus exposure and HLA in healthy donors. The CDR3 spans 17 residues. Only one count was recorded for this clone. The PCR used 60 Vbeta and 13 Jbeta primers. The protocol was immunoSEQ multiplex PCR, while the TCRdb copy is restricted to in-frame clones and leaves out a portion. The table includes 100,000 to 150,000 clones, approximately 65% detected once. The receptor's source is a man between 18 and 29 years old in good health and CMV-seronegative. The chain has TRBV21-1 and TRBJ2-4; the table's D call, TRBD2, was not checked against the DNA. TRBV21-1 is reported as a pseudogene. Sequenced material: PBMCs. The CDR3 loop is CAGGRTSGASAKNIQYF. Here the CDR3 DNA reads TGTGCCGGCGGGAGGACTAGCGGGGCCTCAGCCAAAAACATTCAGTACTTC.